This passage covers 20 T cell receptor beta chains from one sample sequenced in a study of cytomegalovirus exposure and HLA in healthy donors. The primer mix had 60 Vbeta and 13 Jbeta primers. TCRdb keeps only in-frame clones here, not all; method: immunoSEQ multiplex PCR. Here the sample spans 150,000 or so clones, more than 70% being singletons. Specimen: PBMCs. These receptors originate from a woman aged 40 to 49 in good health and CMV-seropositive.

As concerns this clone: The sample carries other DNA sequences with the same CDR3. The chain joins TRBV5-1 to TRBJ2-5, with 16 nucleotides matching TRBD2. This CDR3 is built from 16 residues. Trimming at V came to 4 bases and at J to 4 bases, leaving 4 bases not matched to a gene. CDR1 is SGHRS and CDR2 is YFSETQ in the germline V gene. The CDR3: CASSPGLAGGGETQYF. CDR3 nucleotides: TGCGCCAGCAGCCCGGGACTAGCGGGAGGGGGAGAGACCCAGTACTTC.

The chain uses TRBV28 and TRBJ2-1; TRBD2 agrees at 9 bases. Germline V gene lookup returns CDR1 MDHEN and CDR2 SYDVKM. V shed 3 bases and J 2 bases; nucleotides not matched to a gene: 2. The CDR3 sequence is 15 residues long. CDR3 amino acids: CASSFPSGTYNEQFF. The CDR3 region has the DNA TGTGCCAGCAGTTTCCCTAGCGGGACCTACAATGAGCAGTTCTTC.

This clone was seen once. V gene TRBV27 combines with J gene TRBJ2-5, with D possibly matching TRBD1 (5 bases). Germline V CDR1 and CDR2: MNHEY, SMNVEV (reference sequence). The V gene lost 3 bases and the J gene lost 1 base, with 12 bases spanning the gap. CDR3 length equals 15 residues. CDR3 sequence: CASSLAGWSQETQYF. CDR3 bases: TGTGCCAGCAGTTTGGCAGGGTGGTCCCAAGAGACCCAGTACTTC.

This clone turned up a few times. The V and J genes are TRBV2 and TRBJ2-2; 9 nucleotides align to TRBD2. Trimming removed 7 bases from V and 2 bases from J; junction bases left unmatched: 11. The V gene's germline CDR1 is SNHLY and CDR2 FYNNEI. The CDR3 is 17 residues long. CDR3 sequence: CASNGGAGGPNTGELFF. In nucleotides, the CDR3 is TGTGCCAGCAATGGAGGCGCGGGAGGGCCCAACACCGGGGAGCTGTTTTTT.

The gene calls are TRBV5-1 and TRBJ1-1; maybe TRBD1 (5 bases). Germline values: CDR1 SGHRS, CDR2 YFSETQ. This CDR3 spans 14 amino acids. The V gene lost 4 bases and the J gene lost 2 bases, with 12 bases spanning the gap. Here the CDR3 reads CASSSKTVNTEAFF. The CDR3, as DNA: TGCGCCAGCAGCAGTAAGACAGTCAACACTGAAGCTTTCTTT.

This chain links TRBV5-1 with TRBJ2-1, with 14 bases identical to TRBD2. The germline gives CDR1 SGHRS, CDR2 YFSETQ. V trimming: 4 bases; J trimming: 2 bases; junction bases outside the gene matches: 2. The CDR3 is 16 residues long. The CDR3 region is CASSMTSGRAYNEQFF. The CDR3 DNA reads TGCGCCAGCAGCATGACTAGCGGGAGGGCCTACAATGAGCAGTTCTTC. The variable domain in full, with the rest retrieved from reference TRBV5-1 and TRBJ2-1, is KAGVTQTPRYLIKTRGQQVTLSCSPISGHRSVSWYQQTPGQGLQFLFEYFSETQRNKGNFPGRFSGRQFSNSRSEMNVSTLELGDSALYLCASSMTSGRAYNEQFFGPGTRLTVL.

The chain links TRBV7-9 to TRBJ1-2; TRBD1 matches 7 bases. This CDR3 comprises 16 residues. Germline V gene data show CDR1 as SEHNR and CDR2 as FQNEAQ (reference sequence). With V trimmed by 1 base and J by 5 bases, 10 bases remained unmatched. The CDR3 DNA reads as TGTGCCAGCAGCTTAGGGCCCTCAGGGACAGATTATGGCTACACCTTC. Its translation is CASSLGPSGTDYGYTF.

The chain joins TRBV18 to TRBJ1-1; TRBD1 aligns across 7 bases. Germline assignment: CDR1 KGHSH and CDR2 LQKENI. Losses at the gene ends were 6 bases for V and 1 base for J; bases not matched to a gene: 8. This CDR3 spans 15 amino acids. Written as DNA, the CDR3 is TGTGCCAGCTCCACCGGGAACAGGGGGAACACTGAAGCTTTCTTT. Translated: CASSTGNRGNTEAFF.

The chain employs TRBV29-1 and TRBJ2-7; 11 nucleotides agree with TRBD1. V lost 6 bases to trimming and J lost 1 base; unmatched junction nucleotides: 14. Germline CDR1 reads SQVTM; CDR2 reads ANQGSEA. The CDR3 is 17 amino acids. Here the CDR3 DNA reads TGCAGCGTGAGGGGACAGGGGGAGGGGTTGGTATCCTACGAGCAGTACTTC. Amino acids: CSVRGQGEGLVSYEQYF.

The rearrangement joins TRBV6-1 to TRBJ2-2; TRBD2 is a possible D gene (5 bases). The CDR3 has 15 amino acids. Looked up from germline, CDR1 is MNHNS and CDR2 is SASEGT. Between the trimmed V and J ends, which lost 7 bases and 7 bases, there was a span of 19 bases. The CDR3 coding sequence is TGTGCCAGCACCCGAGAGAGGGTTAGTAACGGGGAGCTGTTTTTT. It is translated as CASTRERVSNGELFF.

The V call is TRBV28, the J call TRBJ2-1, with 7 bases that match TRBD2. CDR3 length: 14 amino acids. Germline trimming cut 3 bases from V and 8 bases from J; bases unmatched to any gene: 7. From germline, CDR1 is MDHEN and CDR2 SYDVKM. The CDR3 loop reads CASSLGGSPDEQFF. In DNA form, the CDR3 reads TGTGCCAGCAGTTTGGGCGGGAGCCCCGATGAGCAGTTCTTC.

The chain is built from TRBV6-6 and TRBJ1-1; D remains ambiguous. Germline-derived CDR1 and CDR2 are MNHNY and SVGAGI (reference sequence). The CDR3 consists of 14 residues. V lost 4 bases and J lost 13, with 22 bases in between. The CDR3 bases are TGTGCCAGCAGTTTCGGACTGGTTGAGAGGAAGCTTTTCTTT. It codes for CASSFGLVERKLFF.

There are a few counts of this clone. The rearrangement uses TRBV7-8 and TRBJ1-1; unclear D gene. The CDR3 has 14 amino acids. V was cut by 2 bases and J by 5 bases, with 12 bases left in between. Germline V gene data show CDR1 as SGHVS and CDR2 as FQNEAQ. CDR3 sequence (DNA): TGTGCCAGCAGCTTATGGCCGGAGAGGACTGAAGCTTTCTTT. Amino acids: CASSLWPERTEAFF.

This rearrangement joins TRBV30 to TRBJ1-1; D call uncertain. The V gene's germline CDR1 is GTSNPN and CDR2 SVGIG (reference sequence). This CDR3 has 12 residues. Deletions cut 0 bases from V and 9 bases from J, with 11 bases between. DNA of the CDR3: TGTGCCTGGAGTGTACTGGGGAGGAAAGCTTTCTTT. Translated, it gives CAWSVLGRKAFF.

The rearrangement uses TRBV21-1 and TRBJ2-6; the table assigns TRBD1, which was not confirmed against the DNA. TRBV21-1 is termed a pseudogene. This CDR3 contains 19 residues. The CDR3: CASSKAGQGAPSGANVLTF. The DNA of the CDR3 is TGTGCCAGCAGCAAAGCTGGACAGGGGGCGCCGTCTGGGGCCAACGTCCTGACTTTC.

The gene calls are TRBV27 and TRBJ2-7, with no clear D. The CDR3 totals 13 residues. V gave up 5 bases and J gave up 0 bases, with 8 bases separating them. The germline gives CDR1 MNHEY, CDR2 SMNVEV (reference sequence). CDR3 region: CASSLLVSYEQYF. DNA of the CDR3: TGTGCCAGCAGTCTCCTTGTCTCCTACGAGCAGTACTTC.

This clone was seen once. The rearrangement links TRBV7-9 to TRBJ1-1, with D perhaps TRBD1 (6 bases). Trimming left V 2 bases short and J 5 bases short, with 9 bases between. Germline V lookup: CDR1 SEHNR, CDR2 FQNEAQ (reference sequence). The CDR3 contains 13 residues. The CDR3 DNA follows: TGTGCCAGCAGCTTACCCCAGGGGACTGAAGCTTTCTTT. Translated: CASSLPQGTEAFF.

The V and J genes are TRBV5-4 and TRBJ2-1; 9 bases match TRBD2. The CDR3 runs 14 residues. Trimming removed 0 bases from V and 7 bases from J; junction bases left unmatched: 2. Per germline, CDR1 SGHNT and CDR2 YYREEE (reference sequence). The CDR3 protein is CASSLGTSVNEQFF. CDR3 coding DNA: TGTGCCAGCAGCTTGGGGACTAGCGTAAATGAGCAGTTCTTC.

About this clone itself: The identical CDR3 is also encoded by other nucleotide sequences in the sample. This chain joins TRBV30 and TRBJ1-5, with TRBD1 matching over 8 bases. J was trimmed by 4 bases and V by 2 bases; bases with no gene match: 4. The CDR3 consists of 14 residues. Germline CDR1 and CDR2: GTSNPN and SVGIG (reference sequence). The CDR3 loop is CAWSIGTGNQPQHF. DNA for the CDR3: TGTGCCTGGAGTATCGGGACAGGAAATCAGCCCCAGCATTTT.

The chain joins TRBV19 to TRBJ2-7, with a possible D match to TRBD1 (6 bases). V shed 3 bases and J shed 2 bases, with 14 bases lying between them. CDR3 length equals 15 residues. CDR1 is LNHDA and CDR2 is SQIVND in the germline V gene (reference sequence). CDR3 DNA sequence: TGTGCCAGTAGTATGGGACATTCGGGAACCTACGAGCAGTACTTC. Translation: CASSMGHSGTYEQYF.